The 12 T cell receptor beta chains given below trace back to one sample, sequenced in a study of regulatory T cells in long-lasting Graves disease. This sample's time point: newly diagnosed GD, antithyroid drugs for less than 3 months. The TCR library was made from RNA extracted from PBMCs. The TCR beta library used iRepertoire HTBI primers with Arm-PCR amplification of CDR3. From the multiplex PCR reads, TCRdb called clonotypes with MiXCR, one entry per CDR3 protein. The data hold about 530,000 distinct CDR3 sequences, with roughly 16% observed a single time. These data were also filed under a second study, of T cells in Graves' hyperthyroidism and ophthalmopathy.

The sequenced sample was peripheral blood mononuclear cells (PBMCs), obtained at new diagnosis, from a patient treated with antithyroid drugs. Receptors were obtained from a woman aged 35 to 60 with Graves disease.

This clonotype was found many times. V and J are TRBV20-1 and TRBJ2-1; perhaps TRBD1 as D (8 bases). There are 13 residues in the CDR3. V was clipped by 8 bases and J by 6 bases, with 17 bases between them. Germline V gene lookup returns CDR1 DFQATT and CDR2 SNEGSKA (reference sequence). This chain's CDR3 is CSTSGTGVNEQFF. CDR3 bases: TGCAGTACCAGCGGGACAGGTGTCAATGAGCAGTTCTTC.

This clonotype appeared many times. This CDR3 reads CASSLAARGMDEQFF. Written as DNA, the CDR3 is TGCGCCAGCAGCTTGGCTGCTAGGGGTATGGATGAGCAGTTCTTC. J is TRBJ2-1 and V is TRBV5-1; D is perhaps TRBD1 (5 bases). The germline V and J ends were trimmed by 0 bases and 8 bases, with 15 bases remaining between them. CDR3 length: 15 amino acids. CDR1 and CDR2 (germline): SGHRS, YFSETQ. Full variable domain (rest looked up from reference TRBV5-1 and TRBJ2-1): KAGVTQTPRYLIKTRGQQVTLSCSPISGHRSVSWYQQTPGQGLQFLFEYFSETQRNKGNFPGRFSGRQFSNSRSEMNVSTLELGDSALYLCASSLAARGMDEQFFGPGTRLTVL.

This clonotype came up a few times. The rearrangement links TRBV5-4 to TRBJ2-5, with D perhaps being TRBD1 or TRBD2 (5 bases each). This CDR3 comprises 14 residues. The V end lost 5 bases, the J end lost 7 bases, and 18 bases lay between the germline ends. Germline CDR1 SGHNT, CDR2 YYREEE (reference sequence). The CDR3 protein is CASSPMGVEGTQYF. The CDR3 nucleotides read TGTGCCAGCAGTCCGATGGGGGTCGAGGGGACCCAGTACTTC.

There are a few counts of this clonotype. The V gene is TRBV3-1, the J gene TRBJ1-3; D is uncertain. Germline CDR1 is LGHDT and CDR2 is YNNKEL (reference sequence). With 1 base removed from V and 4 bases from J, the gap between germline ends came to 11 bases. The CDR3 length is 15 residues. The CDR3, as DNA: TGTGCCAGCAGCCAAGCCCAGATTGGAGGAAACACCATATATTTT. Amino acid sequence: CASSQAQIGGNTIYF.

The V and J genes are TRBV7-9 and TRBJ1-2; 10 bases fit TRBD1. The V gene's germline CDR1 is SEHNR and CDR2 FQNEAQ (reference sequence). V was clipped by 1 base and J by 8 bases; unmatched bases: 7. The CDR3 runs 15 residues. In nucleotides, the CDR3 is TGTGCCAGCAGCTTAGTGGGACAGGGGATTTACGGCTACACCTTC. The encoded protein is CASSLVGQGIYGYTF.

This clonotype was counted at least ten times. The chain combines TRBV10-3 with TRBJ1-1, with D maybe TRBD1 (5 bases). V shed 2 bases and J shed 2 bases, with 9 bases lying between them. The CDR3 is 14 amino acids. Germline loops: CDR1 ENHRY, CDR2 SYGVKD. CDR3 loop: CAISEVGGNTEAFF. In DNA, the CDR3 is TGTGCCATCAGTGAGGTTGGGGGAAACACTGAAGCTTTCTTT.

A single count supports this clonotype. The chain uses TRBV14 and TRBJ2-7, with 10 bases identical to TRBD1. CDR3 length: 16 residues. Trimming at V came to 4 bases and at J to 4 bases, leaving 10 bases not matched to a gene. CDR1 is SGHDN and CDR2 is FVKESK in the germline V gene. In DNA form, the CDR3 reads TGTGCCAGCAGCCGGAGACAGGGGGCGATCGGATACGAGCAGTACTTC. It codes for CASSRRQGAIGYEQYF.

The chain combines TRBV19 with TRBJ1-5, with D tentatively TRBD1 (5 bases). V was pared by 7 bases and J by 1 base, with 14 bases between. The V gene's germline CDR1 is LNHDA and CDR2 SQIVND (reference sequence). The CDR3 has 15 amino acids. The CDR3 spells CASTPGGGSNQPQHF. CDR3 bases: TGTGCCAGTACTCCGGGCGGGGGGAGCAATCAGCCCCAGCATTTT.

There are a few counts of this clonotype. The V gene is TRBV9, the J gene TRBJ2-2; 12 nucleotides agree with TRBD1. V dropped 9 bases and J dropped 3; count of bases not matched to a gene: 15. CDR1 is SGDLS and CDR2 is YYNGEE in the germline V gene. CDR3 length: 18 amino acids. The CDR3 reads CATTPGQGAAGDTGELFF. In DNA, the CDR3 is TGTGCCACCACACCGGGACAGGGGGCAGCGGGGGACACCGGGGAGCTGTTTTTT.

This clonotype occurred many times. The rearrangement joins TRBV27 to TRBJ2-7, with D maybe TRBD2 (5 bases). The CDR3 spans 17 residues. The germline V and J ends were trimmed by 0 bases and 5 bases, with 20 bases remaining between them. Germline assignment: CDR1 MNHEY and CDR2 SMNVEV (reference sequence). The CDR3 DNA follows: TGTGCCAGCAGTTTATCGAGGAACTCGGGGTTCAGCCACGAGCAGTACTTC. Its translation is CASSLSRNSGFSHEQYF.

This clonotype appeared a few times. V is TRBV7-9 and J is TRBJ1-1; D unresolved. Germline values: CDR1 SEHNR, CDR2 FQNEAQ (reference sequence). V was cut by 2 bases and J by 1 base, with 8 bases left in between. The CDR3 is 14 amino acids. The CDR3 sequence: CASSLPDWNTEAFF. The DNA for the CDR3 is TGTGCCAGCAGCTTACCCGATTGGAACACTGAAGCTTTCTTT.

This clonotype was detected ten times or more. V gene TRBV3-1 combines with J gene TRBJ1-4; 7 nucleotides match TRBD1. CDR1 is LGHDT and CDR2 is YNNKEL in the germline V gene (reference sequence). V was clipped by 6 bases and J by 4 bases; unmatched bases: 5. The CDR3 is 14 residues long. This chain's CDR3 is CASRPRDSNEKLFF. For the CDR3, the DNA is TGTGCCAGCAGACCCCGGGACAGTAATGAAAAACTGTTTTTT.